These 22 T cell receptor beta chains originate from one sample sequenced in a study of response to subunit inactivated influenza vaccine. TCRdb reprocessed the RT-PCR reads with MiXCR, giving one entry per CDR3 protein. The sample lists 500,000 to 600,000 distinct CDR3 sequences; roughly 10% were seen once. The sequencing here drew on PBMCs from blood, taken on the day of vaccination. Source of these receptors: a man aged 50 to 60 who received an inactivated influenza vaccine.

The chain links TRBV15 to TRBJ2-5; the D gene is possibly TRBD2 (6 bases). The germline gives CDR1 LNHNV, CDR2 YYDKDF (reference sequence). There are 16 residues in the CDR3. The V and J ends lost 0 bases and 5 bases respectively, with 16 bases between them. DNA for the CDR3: TGTGCCACCAGCAGAGATCAGTTTGGAAGCGGGGAGACCCAGTACTTC. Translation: CATSRDQFGSGETQYF.

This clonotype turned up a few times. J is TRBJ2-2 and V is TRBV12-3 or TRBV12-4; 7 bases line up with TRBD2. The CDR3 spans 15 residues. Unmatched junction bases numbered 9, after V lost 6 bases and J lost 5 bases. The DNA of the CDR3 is TGTGCCAGCAGGGGGGGGGGAAGCGGTACCGGGGAGCTGTTTTTT. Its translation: CASRGGGSGTGELFF.

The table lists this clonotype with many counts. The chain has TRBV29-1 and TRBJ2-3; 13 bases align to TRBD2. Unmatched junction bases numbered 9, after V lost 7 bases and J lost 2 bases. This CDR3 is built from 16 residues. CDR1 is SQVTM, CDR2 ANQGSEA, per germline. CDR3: CSAPRLAGGSTDTQYF. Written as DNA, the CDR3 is TGCAGCGCACCGAGACTAGCGGGGGGATCCACAGATACGCAGTATTTT.

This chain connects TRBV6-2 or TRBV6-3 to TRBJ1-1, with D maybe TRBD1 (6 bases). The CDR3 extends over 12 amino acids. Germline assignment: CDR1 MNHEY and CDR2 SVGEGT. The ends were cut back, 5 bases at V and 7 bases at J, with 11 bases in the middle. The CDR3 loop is CASSPRTVEAFF. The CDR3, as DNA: TGTGCCAGCAGTCCCCGGACAGTTGAAGCTTTCTTT.

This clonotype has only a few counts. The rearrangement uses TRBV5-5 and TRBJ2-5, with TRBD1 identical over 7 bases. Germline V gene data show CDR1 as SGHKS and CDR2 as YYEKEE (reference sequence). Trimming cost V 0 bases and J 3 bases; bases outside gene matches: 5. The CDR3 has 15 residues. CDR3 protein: CASSLVGTDKETQYF. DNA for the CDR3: TGTGCCAGCAGCTTGGTTGGGACAGATAAAGAGACCCAGTACTTC.

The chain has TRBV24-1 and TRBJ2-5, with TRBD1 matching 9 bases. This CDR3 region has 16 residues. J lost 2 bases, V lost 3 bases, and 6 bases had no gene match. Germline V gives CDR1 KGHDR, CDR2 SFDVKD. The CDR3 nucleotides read TGTGCCACCAGTGATACGTCCGGGACAGGGCAAGAGACCCAGTACTTC. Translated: CATSDTSGTGQETQYF.

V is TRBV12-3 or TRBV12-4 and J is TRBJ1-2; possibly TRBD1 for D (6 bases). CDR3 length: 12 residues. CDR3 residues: CASEQGSSGYTF. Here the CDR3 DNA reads TGTGCGAGCGAGCAGGGGTCGAGTGGCTACACCTTC.

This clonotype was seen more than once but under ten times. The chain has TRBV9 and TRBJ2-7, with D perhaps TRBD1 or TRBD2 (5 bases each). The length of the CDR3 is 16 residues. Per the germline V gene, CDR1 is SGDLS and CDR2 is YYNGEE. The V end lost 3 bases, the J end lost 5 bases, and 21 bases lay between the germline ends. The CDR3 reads CASSGNGGPVGHEQYF. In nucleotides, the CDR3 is TGTGCCAGCAGCGGAAATGGGGGACCGGTAGGCCACGAGCAGTACTTC.

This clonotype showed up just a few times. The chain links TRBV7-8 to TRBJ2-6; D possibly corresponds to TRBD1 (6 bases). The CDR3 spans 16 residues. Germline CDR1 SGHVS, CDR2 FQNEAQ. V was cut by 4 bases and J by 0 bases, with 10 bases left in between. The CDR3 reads CASSSGQLSGANVLTF. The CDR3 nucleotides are TGTGCCAGCAGCTCTGGACAGCTCTCTGGGGCCAACGTCCTGACTTTC.

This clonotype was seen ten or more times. The CDR3 coding sequence is TGTGCCAGCAGCTTAGTGGCAGGGACCTACGAGCAGTACTTC. Translation gives CASSLVAGTYEQYF. The rearrangement joins TRBV7-2 to TRBJ2-7; tentative D call: TRBD1 (5 bases). The CDR3 is 14 amino acids. Trimming cost V 1 base and J 2 bases, with 9 bases left between them. Germline V gene sequence: CDR1 SGHTA, CDR2 FQGNSA. The full variable domain, with the rest looked up from reference TRBV7-2 and TRBJ2-7, is GAGVSQSPSNKVTEKGKDVELRCDPISGHTALYWYRQSLGQGLEFLIYFQGNSAPDKSGLPSDRFSAERTGGSVSTLTIQRTQQEDSAVYLCASSLVAGTYEQYFGPGTRLTVT.

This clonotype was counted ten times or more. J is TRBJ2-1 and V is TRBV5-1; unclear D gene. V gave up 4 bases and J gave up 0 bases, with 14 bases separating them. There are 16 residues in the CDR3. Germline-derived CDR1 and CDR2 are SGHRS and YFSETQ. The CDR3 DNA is TGCGCCAGCAGCGTTGGATCCCAAAGCTCCTACAATGAGCAGTTCTTC. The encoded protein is CASSVGSQSSYNEQFF.

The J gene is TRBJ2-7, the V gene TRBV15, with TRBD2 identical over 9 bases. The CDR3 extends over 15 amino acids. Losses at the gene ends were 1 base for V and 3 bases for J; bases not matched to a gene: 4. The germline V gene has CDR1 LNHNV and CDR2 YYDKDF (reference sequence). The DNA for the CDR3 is TGTGCCACCAGCAGAGGACTAGCGGAAGTCTACGAGCAGTACTTC. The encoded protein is CATSRGLAEVYEQYF.

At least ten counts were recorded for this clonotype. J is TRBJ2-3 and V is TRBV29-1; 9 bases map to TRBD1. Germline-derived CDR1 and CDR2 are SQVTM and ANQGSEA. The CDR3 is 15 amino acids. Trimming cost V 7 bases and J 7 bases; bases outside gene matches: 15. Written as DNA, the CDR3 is TGCAGCGCCGAGCCTCGGACAGGGGTGCAAAATACGCAGTATTTT. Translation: CSAEPRTGVQNTQYF.

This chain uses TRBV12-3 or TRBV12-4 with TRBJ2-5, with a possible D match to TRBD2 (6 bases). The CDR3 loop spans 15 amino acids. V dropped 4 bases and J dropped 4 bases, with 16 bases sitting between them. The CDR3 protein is CASSSGAAGRETQYF. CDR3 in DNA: TGTGCCAGCAGTTCCGGGGCGGCGGGGCGAGAGACCCAGTACTTC.

CDR3 sequence reads: CASSQGQGTQYF. CDR3 sequence (DNA): TGTGCCAGCAGCCAAGGACAGGGTACGCAGTATTTT. The rearrangement uses TRBV3-1 and TRBJ2-3, with 7 bases fitting TRBD1. The V gene end was trimmed by 1 base and the J gene end by 8 bases; junction bases not matched to a gene: 0. This CDR3 is 12 amino acids long. The germline V gene has CDR1 LGHDT and CDR2 YNNKEL (reference sequence).

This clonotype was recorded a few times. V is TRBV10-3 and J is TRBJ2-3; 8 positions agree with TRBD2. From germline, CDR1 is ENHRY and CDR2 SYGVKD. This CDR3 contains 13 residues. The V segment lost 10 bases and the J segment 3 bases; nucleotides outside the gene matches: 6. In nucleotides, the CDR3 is TGTGCCAGCTCGGGACTAGTAACAGATACGCAGTATTTT. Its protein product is CASSGLVTDTQYF.

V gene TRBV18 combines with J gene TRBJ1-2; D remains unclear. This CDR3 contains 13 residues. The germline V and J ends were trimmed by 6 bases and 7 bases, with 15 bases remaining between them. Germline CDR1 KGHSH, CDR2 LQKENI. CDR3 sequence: CASSPRDNGGYTF. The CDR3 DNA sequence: TGTGCCAGCTCTCCTAGGGATAACGGTGGCTACACCTTC.

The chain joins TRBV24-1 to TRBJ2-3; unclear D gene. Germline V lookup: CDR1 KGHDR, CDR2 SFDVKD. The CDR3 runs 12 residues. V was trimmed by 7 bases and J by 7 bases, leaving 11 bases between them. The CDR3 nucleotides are TGTGCCACCAGCACGCTGGGGAATACGCAGTATTTT. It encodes CATSTLGNTQYF.

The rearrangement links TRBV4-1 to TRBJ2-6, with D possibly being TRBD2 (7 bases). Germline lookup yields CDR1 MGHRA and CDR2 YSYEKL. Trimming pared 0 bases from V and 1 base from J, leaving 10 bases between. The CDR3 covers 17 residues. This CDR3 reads CASSQEGGASGANVLTF. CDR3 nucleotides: TGCGCCAGCAGCCAAGAAGGGGGGGCTTCTGGGGCCAACGTCCTGACTTTC.

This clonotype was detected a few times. The CDR3 spells CASSETSWEQFF. Here the CDR3 DNA reads TGTGCCAGCAGTGAGACTAGTTGGGAGCAGTTCTTC. V and J are TRBV6-1 and TRBJ2-1; D is perhaps TRBD2 (6 bases). The CDR3 is 12 residues long. Germline-derived CDR1 and CDR2 are MNHNS and SASEGT. Trimming shortened V by 3 bases and J by 10 bases, and 10 bases separated the two germline ends.

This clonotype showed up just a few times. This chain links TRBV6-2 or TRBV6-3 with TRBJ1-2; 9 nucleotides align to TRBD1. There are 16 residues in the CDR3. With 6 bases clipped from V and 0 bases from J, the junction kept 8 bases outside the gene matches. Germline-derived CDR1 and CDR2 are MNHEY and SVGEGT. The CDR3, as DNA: TGTGCCAGCAGAAGCCGGGACAGGGTCACTAACTATGGCTACACCTTC. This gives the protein CASRSRDRVTNYGYTF.

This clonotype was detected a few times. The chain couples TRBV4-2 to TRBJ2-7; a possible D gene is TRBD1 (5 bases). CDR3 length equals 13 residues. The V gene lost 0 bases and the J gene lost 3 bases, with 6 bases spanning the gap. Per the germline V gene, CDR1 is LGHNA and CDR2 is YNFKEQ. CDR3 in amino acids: CASSQDQGYEQYF. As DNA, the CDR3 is TGTGCCAGCAGCCAAGACCAGGGCTACGAGCAGTACTTC.